This is a list of T cell receptor beta chains from one sample in a study of shared clonotypes between healthy human individuals. Using immunoSEQ multiplex PCR, the repertoire was profiled, and TCRdb retains in-frame clones only, with some absent. Seen here are fewer than 1.4 million clones, 78% observed once, and the top ten hold around 0.61%. Sequencing input: memory CD4+ T cells from PBMCs. The receptors were gathered from a young man in good health. Some clones in this sample may be carry-over from other donors' samples. Both conserved end residues are trimmed from each CDR3.

TRBV7-9	13	TRBJ2-5	ASASLAGHQETQY
TRBV28	14	TRBJ1-3	ASSLYTTSSGNTIY
TRBV18	15	TRBJ2-2	ASSPRTADVNPGELF
TRBV28	15	TRBJ2-1	ASSPFEVAGQTHEQF
TRBV14	10	TRBJ1-5	ASSQGNQPQH
TRBV28	13	TRBJ1-5	ASSYLTGYGQPQH
TRBV2	12	TRBJ1-1	ANSKETGSREAF
TRBV4-1	15	TRBJ1-4	ASSQVGTGVTNEKLF
TRBV28	13	TRBJ2-3	ASSHRGLSTDTQY
TRBV28	13	TRBJ1-2	ASSSAGTGRDGYT
TRBV11-2	11	TRBJ2-1	ASSLVRYNEQF
TRBV4-1	15	TRBJ2-1	ASSRKLGQGELSEQF
TRBV2	15	TRBJ2-7	ASSEGGGYLSSYEQY
TRBV5-4	12	NA	ASSLNGGFYEQY
TRBV10-3	12	TRBJ1-1	AISAQLINTEAF
TRBV28	12	TRBJ2-5	ASSPNRGYQTQY
TRBV6-5	11	TRBJ2-4	ASGPGWGNIQY